Listed below are T cell receptor beta chains from one sample, sequenced in a study of CD8+CD57+ T cells in acquired aplastic anemia. TCRdb re-called the reads with MiXCR, one entry per CDR3 protein. The profile shows some 140,000 distinct CDR3 sequences, less than 60% of them singletons. The sample taken for sequencing was sorted CD4+, CD8+, or CD8+CD57+ T cells (not recorded which) from PBMCs. These receptor sequences come from a human donor with aplastic anemia. CDR3s leave out the opening cysteine and the closing phenylalanine or tryptophan. The order of the fields is J gene, clone size, V gene, CDR3 protein. Where a row states a size, it is once, few, many or the class of an expanded clone; other rows omit it.

TRBJ2-5	.	TRBV10-3	ATGTSGTGYQETQY
TRBJ2-2	.	TRBV7-3	ASSLGPGELF
TRBJ2-7	.	TRBV7-8	ASSYWTRTYEQY
TRBJ2-1	many	TRBV2	ASSGVQGYNEQF
TRBJ1-2	.	TRBV24-1	ATSDHTGGRGYGYT
TRBJ1-1	many	TRBV5-4	ASSLGGTVNTEAF
TRBJ1-2	.	TRBV20-1	SATRVGGYGYT
TRBJ1-6	.	TRBV12-3/TRBV12-4	ASSLGTGPLH
TRBJ2-7	.	TRBV24-1	ASSSLRGEQY
TRBJ1-6	few	TRBV4-1	ASSQEGRAEALH
TRBJ2-5	many	TRBV11-3	ASSFGTSGLGQETQY
TRBJ1-2	many	TRBV27	ASSKGQIFGYT
TRBJ1-1	many	TRBV6-5	ASTRQGGNEAF
TRBJ2-3	many	TRBV12-3/TRBV12-4	ASSRAGGTDTQY
TRBJ1-4	.	TRBV10-3	ASSERREKLF
TRBJ1-1	many	TRBV6-1	ASRTNRGKNTEAF
TRBJ2-1	many	TRBV25-1	ASNDPVNEQF
TRBJ2-2	.	TRBV10-3	ASSYSFEGTGELF
TRBJ1-4	few	TRBV5-4	ASSSPGGGNEKLF
TRBJ1-6	.	TRBV19	ASSRRGQRNSPLH
TRBJ1-1	.	TRBV19	ASSQNREAF
TRBJ1-1	few	TRBV25-1	ASSEGPREGTEAF
TRBJ2-7	.	TRBV10-3	ASSGTGAYEQY
TRBJ1-1	many	TRBV7-8	ASSAQEGLWTEAF
TRBJ2-1	many	TRBV5-1	ASSSGTSSLGQF
TRBJ2-2	.	TRBV2	ASSAGTTTGELF
TRBJ2-3	.	TRBV15	ATSRDRGPDTQY
TRBJ2-7	medium-sized	TRBV20-1	SASSGTEAGEQY
TRBJ1-2	few	TRBV24-1	ATSRGRDYGYT
TRBJ2-1	.	TRBV5-1	ASSLVGSRGEEQF